The following is a T cell receptor beta chain sequence with its context. Its antigen remains unidentified. The repertoire was sequenced with immunoSEQ multiplex PCR; TCRdb's copy has only in-frame clones and lacks some. The table includes roughly 30,000 clones, approximately 86% detected once. The entry originates in a study of OX40 agonist ivuxolimab in advanced cancers. Across the study: Cancers in dose escalation were hepatocellular, melanoma, renal cell and head and neck. Checkpoint inhibitors had been given previously to about 38% of patients.

CDR3 length equals 14 residues. The ends were cut back, 2 bases at V and 0 bases at J, with 6 bases in the middle. Germline assignment: CDR1 SEHNR and CDR2 FQNEAQ (reference sequence). Study findings and constraints: By week 6 at 0.1 to 3.0 mg/kg, blood CD4+ and CD8+ T cells had expanded clonally.

This clonotype was obtained from an adult with an advanced solid tumor such as melanoma, head and neck, liver or kidney cancer. This specimen consisted of CD4+ or CD8+ T cells sorted from blood, obtained in a trial of the OX40 agonist ivuxolimab. The chain uses TRBV7-9 and TRBJ2-3; no clear D. The CDR3 nucleotides read TGTGCCAGCAGCTTATTTGACAGCACAGATACGCAGTATTTT. The encoded protein is CASSLFDSTDTQYF.